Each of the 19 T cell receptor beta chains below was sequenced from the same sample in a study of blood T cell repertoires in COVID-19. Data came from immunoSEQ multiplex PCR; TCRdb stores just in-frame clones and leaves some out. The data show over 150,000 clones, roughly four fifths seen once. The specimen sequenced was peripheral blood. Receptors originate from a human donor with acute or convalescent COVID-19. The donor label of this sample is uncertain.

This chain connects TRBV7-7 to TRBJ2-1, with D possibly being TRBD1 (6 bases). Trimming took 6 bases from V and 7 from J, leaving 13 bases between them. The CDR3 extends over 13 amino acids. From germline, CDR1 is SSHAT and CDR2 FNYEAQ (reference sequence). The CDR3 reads CASSQPGVNEQFF. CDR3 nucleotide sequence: TGTGCCAGCAGTCAACCAGGGGTGAATGAGCAGTTCTTC. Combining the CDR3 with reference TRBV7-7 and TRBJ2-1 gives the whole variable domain GAGVSQSPRYKVTKRGQDVTLRCDPISSHATLYWYQQALGQGPEFLTYFNYEAQPDKSGLPSDRFSAERPEGSISTLTIQRTEQRDSAMYRCASSQPGVNEQFFGPGTRLTVL.

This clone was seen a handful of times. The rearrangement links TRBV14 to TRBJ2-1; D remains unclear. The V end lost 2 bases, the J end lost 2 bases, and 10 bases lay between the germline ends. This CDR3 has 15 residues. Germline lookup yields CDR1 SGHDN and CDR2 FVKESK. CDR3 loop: CASSQSRRAYNEQFF. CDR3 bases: TGTGCCAGCAGCCAAAGTCGCCGAGCCTACAATGAGCAGTTCTTC.

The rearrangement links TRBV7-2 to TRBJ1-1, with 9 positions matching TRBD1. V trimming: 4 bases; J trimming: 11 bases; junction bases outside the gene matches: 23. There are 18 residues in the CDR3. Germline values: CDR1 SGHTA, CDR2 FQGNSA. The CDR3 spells CASSSLGGQGYFLVEAFF. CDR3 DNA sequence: TGTGCCAGCAGCTCGTTGGGAGGACAGGGGTACTTTTTGGTTGAGGCTTTCTTT.

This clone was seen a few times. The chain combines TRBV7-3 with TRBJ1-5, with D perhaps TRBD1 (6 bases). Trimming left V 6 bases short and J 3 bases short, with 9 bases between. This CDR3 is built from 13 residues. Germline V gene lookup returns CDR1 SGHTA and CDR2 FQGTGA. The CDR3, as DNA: TGTGCCAGCAGTTCAGGGGTCAATCAGCCCCAGCATTTT. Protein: CASSSGVNQPQHF.

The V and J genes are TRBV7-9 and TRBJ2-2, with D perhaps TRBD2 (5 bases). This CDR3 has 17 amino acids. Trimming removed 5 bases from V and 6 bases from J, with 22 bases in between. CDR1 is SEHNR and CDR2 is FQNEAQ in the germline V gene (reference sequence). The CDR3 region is CASSPRGRTGGAGELFF. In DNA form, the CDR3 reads TGTGCCAGCAGCCCCCGAGGGCGGACCGGAGGTGCCGGGGAGCTGTTTTTT.

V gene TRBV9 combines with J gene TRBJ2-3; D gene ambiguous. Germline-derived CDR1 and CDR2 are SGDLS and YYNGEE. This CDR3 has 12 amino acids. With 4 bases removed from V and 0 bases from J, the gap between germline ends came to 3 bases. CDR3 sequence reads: CASSLSTDTQYF. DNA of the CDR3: TGTGCCAGCAGCCTAAGCACAGATACGCAGTATTTT.

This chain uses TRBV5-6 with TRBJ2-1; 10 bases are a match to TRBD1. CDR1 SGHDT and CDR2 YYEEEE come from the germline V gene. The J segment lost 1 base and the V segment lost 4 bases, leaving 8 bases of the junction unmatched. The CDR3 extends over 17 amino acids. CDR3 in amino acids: CASSLGTGAYSYNEQFF. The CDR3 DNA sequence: TGTGCCAGCAGCCTAGGGACAGGGGCCTATTCCTACAATGAGCAGTTCTTC.

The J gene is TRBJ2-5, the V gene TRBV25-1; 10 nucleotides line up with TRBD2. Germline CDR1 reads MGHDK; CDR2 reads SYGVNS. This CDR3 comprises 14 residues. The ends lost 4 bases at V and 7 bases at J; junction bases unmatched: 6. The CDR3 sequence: CASSGAGGIGTQYF. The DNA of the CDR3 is TGTGCCAGCAGTGGAGCGGGAGGGATAGGGACCCAGTACTTC.

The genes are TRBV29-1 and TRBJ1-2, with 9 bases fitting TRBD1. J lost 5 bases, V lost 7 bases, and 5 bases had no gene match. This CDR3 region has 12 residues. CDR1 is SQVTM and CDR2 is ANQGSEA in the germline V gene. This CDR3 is CSDAGTGYGYTF. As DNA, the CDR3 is TGCAGCGATGCCGGGACAGGGTATGGCTACACCTTC.

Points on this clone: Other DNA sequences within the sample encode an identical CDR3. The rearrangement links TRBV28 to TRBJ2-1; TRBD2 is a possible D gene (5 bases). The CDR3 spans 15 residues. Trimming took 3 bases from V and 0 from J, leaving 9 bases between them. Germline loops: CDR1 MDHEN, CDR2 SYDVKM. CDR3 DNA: TGTGCCAGCAGTTTGCCTAGCAGCTCCTACAATGAGCAGTTCTTC. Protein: CASSLPSSSYNEQFF.

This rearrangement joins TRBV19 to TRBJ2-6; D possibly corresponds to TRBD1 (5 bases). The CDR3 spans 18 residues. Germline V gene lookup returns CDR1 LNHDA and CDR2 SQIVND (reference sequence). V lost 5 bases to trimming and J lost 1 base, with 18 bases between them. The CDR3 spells CASSVDGQGLSGANVLTF. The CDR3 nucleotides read TGTGCCAGTAGTGTCGACGGTCAGGGTTTATCTGGGGCCAACGTCCTGACTTTC. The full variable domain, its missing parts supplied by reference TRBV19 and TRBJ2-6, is DGGITQSPKYLFRKEGQNVTLSCEQNLNHDAMYWYRQDPGQGLRLIYYSQIVNDFQKGDIAEGYSVSREKKESFPLTVTSAQKNPTAFYLCASSVDGQGLSGANVLTFGAGSRLTVL.

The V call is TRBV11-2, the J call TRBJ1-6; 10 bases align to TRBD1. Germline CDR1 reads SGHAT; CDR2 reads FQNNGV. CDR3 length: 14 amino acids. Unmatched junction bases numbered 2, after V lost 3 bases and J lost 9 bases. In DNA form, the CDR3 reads TGTGCCAGCAGCTTGGACAGGGGGACTTCACCCCTCCACTTT. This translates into CASSLDRGTSPLHF. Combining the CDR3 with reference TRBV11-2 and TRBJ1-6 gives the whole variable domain EAGVAQSPRYKIIEKRQSVAFWCNPISGHATLYWYQQILGQGPKLLIQFQNNGVVDDSQLPKDRFSAERLKGVDSTLKIQPAKLEDSAVYLCASSLDRGTSPLHFGNGTRLTVT.

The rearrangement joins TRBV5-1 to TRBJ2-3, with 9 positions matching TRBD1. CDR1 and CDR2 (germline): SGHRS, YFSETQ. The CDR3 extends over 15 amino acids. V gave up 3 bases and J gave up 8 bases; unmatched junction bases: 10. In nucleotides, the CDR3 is TGCGCCAGCAGCTCTTACAGGGGGCAGGCAGGTACGCAGTATTTT. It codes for CASSSYRGQAGTQYF.

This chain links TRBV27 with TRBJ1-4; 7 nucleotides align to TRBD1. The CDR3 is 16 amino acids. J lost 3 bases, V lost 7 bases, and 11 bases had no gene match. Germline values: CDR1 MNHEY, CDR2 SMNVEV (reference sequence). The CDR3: CASMDGETGPNEKLFF. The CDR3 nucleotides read TGTGCCAGCATGGACGGAGAGACAGGGCCTAATGAAAAACTGTTTTTT.

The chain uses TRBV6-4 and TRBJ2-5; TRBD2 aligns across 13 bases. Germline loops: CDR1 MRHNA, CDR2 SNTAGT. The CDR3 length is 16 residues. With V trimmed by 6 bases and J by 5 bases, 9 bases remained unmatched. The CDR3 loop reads CASREGTSGTPETQYF. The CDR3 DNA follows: TGTGCCAGCAGGGAAGGGACTAGCGGGACCCCGGAGACCCAGTACTTC.

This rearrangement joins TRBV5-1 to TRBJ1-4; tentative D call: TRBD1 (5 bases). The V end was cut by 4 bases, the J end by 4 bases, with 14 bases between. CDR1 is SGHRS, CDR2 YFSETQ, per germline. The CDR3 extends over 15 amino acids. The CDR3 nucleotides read TGCGCCAGCAGCCCGGGGGATCCCTTTAATGAAAAACTGTTTTTT. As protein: CASSPGDPFNEKLFF.

CDR3 coding DNA: TGTGCCAGCAGCTTGGCCACCGCCAATTCTGGGGCCAACGTCCTGACTTTC. Translating gives CASSLATANSGANVLTF. J is TRBJ2-6 and V is TRBV13; unclear D gene. This CDR3 comprises 17 residues. V lost 3 bases and J 1 base, leaving 13 bases between the germline ends. From germline, CDR1 is PRHDT and CDR2 FYEKMQ (reference sequence).

The CDR3 DNA reads TGTGCCAGCAGTTTTGGGGGGTACAATGAGCAGTTCTTC. Protein sequence: CASSFGGYNEQFF. V and J are TRBV12-3 or TRBV12-4 and TRBJ2-1; D perhaps matches TRBD2 (6 bases). This CDR3 has 13 amino acids. Trimming shortened V by 3 bases and J by 4 bases, and 7 bases separated the two germline ends.

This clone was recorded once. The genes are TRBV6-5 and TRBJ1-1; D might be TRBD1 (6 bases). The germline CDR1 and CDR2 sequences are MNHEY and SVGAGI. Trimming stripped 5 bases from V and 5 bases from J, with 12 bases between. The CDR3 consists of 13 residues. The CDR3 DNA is TGTGCCAGCAGTACGAACAGGGATACTGAAGCTTTCTTT. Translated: CASSTNRDTEAFF.